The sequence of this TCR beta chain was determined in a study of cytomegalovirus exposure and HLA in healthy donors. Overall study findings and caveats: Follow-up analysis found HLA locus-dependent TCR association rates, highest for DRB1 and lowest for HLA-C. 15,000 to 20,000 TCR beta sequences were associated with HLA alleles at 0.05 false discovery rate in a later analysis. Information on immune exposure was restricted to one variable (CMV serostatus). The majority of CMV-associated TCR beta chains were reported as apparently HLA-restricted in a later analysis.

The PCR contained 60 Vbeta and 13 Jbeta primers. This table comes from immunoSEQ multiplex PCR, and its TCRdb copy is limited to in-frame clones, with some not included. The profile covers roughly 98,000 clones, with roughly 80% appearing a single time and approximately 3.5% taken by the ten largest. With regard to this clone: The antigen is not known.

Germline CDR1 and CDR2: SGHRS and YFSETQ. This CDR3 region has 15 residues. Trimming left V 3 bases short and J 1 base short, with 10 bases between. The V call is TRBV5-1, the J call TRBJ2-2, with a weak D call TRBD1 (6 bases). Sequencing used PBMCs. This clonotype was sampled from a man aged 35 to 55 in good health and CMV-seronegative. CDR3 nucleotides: TGCGCCAGCAGCTGGGGGCAGGGGAACACCGGGGAGCTGTTTTTT. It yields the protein CASSWGQGNTGELFF.